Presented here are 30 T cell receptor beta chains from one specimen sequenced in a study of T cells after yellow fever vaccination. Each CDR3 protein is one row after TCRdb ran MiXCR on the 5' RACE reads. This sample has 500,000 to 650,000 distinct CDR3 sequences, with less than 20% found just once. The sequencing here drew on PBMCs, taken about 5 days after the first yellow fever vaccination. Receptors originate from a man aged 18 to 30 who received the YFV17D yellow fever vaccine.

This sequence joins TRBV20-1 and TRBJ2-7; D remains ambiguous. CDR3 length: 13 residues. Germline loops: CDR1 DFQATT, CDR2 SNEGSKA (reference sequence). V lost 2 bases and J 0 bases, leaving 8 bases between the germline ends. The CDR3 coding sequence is TGCAGTGCTAGATCCGAGGACTCCTACGAGCAGTACTTC. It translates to CSARSEDSYEQYF.

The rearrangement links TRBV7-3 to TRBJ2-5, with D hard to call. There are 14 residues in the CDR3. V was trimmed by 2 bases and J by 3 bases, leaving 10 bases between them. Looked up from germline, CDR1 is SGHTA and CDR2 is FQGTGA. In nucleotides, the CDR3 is TGTGCCAGCAGCTTACGGCCAGCTGAAGAGACCCAGTACTTC. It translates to CASSLRPAEETQYF.

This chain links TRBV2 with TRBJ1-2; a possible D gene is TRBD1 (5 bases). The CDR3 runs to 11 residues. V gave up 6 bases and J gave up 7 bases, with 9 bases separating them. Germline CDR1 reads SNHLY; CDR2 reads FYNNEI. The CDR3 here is CASRLQVGYTF. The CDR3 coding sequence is TGTGCCAGCAGATTACAGGTTGGCTACACCTTC.

The CDR3 spells CASSLWGNVGHEQYV. In DNA form, the CDR3 reads TGTGCCAGCAGCTTATGGGGGAACGTCGGGCACGAGCAGTACGTC. This rearrangement joins TRBV7-2 to TRBJ2-7; D possibly matches TRBD1 or TRBD2 (5 bases each). Trimming took off 2 bases at V and 5 bases at J, with 16 bases between the two ends. The germline V gene has CDR1 SGHTA and CDR2 FQGNSA. CDR3 size: 15 residues.

CDR3 sequence (DNA): TGTGCCAGCAGTTACGTAGCGGGGGATGAGACCCAGTACTTC. It codes for CASSYVAGDETQYF. The rearrangement links TRBV6-5 to TRBJ2-5; 9 bases match TRBD2. The CDR3 runs 14 residues. Germline CDR1 reads MNHEY; CDR2 reads SVGAGI. Trimming removed 2 bases from V and 5 bases from J; junction bases left unmatched: 3.

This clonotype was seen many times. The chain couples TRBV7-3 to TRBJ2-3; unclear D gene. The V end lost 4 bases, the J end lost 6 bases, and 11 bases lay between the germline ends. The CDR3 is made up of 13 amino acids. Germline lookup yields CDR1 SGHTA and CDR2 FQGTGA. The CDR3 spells CASSYVDWDTQYF. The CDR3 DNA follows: TGTGCCAGCAGCTACGTTGACTGGGATACGCAGTATTTT.

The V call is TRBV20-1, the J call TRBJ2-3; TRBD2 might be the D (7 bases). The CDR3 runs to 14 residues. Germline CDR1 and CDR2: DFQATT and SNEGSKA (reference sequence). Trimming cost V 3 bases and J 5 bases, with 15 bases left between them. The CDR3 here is CSASLAGAGDTQYF. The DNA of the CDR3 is TGCAGTGCTAGTCTCGCGGGGGCCGGAGATACGCAGTATTTT.

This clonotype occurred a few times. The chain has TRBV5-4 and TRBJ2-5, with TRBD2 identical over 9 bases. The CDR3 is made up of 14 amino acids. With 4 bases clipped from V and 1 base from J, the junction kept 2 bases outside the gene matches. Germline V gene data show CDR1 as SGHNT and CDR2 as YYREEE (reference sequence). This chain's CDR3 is CASSRSGGQETQYF. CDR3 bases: TGTGCCAGCAGCCGTAGCGGGGGCCAAGAGACCCAGTACTTC.

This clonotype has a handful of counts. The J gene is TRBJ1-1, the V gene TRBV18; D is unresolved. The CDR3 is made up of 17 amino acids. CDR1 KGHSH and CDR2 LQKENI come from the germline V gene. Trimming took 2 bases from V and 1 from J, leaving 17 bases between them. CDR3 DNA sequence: TGTGCCAGCTCACCAGTAATTATACAGACAAAGAACACTGAAGCTTTCTTT. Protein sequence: CASSPVIIQTKNTEAFF. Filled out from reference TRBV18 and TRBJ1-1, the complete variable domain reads NAGVMQNPRHLVRRRGQEARLRCSPMKGHSHVYWYRQLPEEGLKFMVYLQKENIIDESGMPKERFSAEFPKEGPSILRIQQVVRGDSAAYFCASSPVIIQTKNTEAFFGQGTRLTVV.

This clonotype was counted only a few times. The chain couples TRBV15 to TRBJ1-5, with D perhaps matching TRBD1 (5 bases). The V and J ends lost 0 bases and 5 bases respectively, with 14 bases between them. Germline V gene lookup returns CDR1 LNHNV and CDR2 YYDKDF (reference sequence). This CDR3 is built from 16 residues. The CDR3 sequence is CATSREASGEDQPQHF. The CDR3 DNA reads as TGTGCCACCAGCAGAGAGGCCTCGGGGGAGGATCAGCCCCAGCATTTT.

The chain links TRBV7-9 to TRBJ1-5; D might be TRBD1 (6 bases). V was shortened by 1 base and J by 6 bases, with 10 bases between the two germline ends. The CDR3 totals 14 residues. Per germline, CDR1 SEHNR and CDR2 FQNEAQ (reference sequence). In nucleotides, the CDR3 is TGTGCCAGCAGCTTAGACGCAGGGGTTCAGCCCCAGCATTTT. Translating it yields CASSLDAGVQPQHF.

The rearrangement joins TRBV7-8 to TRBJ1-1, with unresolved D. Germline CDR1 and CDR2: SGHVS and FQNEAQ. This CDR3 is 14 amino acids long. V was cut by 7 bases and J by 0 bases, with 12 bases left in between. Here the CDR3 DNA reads TGTGCCAGCATCGACATAGGCGTGAACACTGAAGCTTTCTTT. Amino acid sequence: CASIDIGVNTEAFF.

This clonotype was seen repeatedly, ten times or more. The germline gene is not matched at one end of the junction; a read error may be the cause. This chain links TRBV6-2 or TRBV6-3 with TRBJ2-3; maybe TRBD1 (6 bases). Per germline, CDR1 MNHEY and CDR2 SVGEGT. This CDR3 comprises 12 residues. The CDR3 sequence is CASSYALTGQEF. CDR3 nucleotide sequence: TGTGCCAGCAGTTACGCGCTTACGGGACAAGAATTT.

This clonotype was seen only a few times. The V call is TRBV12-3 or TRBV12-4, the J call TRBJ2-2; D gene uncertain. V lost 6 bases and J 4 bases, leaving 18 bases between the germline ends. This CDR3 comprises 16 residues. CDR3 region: CASSPVEWGSTGELFF. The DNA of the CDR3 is TGTGCCAGCAGCCCCGTGGAATGGGGAAGCACCGGGGAGCTGTTTTTT.

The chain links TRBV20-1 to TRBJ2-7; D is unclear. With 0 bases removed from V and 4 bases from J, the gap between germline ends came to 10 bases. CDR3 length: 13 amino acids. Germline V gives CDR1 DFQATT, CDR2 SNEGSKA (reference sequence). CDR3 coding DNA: TGCAGTGCTAGAGATATCGGCGGATACGAGCAGTACTTC. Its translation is CSARDIGGYEQYF.

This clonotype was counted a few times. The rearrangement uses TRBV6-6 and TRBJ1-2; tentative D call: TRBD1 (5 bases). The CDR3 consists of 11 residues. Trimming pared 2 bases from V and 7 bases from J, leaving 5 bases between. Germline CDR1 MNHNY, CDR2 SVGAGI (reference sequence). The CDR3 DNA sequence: TGTGCCAGCAGTTACGGGGCTGGCTACACCTTC. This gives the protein CASSYGAGYTF.

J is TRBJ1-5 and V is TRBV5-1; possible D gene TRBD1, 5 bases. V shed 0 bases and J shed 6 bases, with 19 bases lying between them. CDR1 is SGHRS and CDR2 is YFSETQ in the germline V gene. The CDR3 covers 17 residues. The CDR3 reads CASSLVGKGMPRQPQHF. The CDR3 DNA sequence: TGCGCCAGCAGCTTGGTAGGGAAGGGGATGCCACGTCAGCCCCAGCATTTT.

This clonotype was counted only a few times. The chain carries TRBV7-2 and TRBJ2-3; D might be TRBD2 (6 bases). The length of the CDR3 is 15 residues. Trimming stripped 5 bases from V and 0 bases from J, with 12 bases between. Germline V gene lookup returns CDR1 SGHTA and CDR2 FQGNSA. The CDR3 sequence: CASSPGTLSTDTQYF. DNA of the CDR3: TGTGCCAGCAGCCCAGGGACTCTTAGCACAGATACGCAGTATTTT.

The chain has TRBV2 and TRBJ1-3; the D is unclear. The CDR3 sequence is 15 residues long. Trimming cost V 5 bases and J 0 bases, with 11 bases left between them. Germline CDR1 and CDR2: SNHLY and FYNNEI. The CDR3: CASSQLPGSGNTIYF. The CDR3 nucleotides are TGTGCCAGCAGTCAATTACCGGGCTCTGGAAACACCATATATTTT.

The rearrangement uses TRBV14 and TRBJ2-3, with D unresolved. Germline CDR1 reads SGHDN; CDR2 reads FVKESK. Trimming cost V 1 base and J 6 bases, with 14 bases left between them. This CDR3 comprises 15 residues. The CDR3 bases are TGTGCCAGCAGCCAAGGGTTCCGGTTCCTGGATACGCAGTATTTT. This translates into CASSQGFRFLDTQYF.

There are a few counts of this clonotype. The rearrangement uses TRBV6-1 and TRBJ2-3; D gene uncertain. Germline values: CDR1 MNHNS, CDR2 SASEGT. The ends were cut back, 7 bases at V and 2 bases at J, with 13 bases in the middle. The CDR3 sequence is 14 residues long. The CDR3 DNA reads TGTGCCAGCAAACCCAGGACCACCACAGATACGCAGTATTTT. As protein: CASKPRTTTDTQYF.

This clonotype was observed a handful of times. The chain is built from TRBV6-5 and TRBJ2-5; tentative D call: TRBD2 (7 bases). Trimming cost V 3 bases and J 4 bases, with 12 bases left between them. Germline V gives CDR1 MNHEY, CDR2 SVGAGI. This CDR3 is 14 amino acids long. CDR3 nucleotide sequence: TGTGCCAGCAGTTATCGGGGGGCCGGAGAGACCCAGTACTTC. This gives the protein CASSYRGAGETQYF.

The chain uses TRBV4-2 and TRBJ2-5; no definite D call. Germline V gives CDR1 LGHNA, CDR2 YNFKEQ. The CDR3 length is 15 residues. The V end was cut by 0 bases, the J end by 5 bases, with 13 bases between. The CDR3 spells CASSQDLALLETQYF. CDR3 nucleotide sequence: TGTGCCAGCAGCCAAGACCTTGCGCTTTTGGAGACCCAGTACTTC.

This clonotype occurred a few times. The CDR3 DNA reads as TGCAGTGCTCAGGATGGCACGAATGAAAAACTGTTTTTT. Protein: CSAQDGTNEKLFF. The gene calls are TRBV20-1 and TRBJ1-4, with no clear D. The V and J ends lost 5 bases and 5 bases respectively, with 12 bases between them. The CDR3 is made up of 13 amino acids. The germline CDR1 and CDR2 sequences are DFQATT and SNEGSKA (reference sequence).

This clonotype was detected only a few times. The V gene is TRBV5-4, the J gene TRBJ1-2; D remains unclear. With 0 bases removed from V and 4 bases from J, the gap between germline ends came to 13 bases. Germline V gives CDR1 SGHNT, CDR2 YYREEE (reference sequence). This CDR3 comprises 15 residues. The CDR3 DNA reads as TGTGCCAGCAGCTTGGCCGTGCCCAGAGTCTATGGCTACACCTTC. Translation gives CASSLAVPRVYGYTF. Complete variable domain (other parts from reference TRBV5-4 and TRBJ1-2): ETGVTQSPTHLIKTRGQQVTLRCSSQSGHNTVSWYQQALGQGPQFIFQYYREEENGRGNFPPRFSGLQFPNYSSELNVNALELDDSALYLCASSLAVPRVYGYTFGSGTRLTVV.

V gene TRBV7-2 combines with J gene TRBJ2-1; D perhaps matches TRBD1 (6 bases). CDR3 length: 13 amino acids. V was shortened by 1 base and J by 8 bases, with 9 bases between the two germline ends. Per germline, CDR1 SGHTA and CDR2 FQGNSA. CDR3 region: CASSLVGGYEQFF. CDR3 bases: TGTGCCAGCAGCTTAGTAGGGGGTTATGAGCAGTTCTTC.

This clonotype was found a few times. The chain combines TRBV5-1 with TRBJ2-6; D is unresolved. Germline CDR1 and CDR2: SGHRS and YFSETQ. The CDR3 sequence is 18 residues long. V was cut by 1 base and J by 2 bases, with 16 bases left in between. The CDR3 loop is CASSLNPPLTPGANVLTF. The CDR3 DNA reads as TGCGCCAGCAGCTTGAACCCCCCCCTAACACCTGGGGCCAACGTCCTGACTTTC.

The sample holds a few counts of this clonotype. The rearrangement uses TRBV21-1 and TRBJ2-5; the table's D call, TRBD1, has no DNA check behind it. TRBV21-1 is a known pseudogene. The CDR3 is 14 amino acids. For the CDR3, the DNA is TGTGCCAGCAGCAAGGGACAGGTCCAAGAGACCCAGTACTTC. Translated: CASSKGQVQETQYF.

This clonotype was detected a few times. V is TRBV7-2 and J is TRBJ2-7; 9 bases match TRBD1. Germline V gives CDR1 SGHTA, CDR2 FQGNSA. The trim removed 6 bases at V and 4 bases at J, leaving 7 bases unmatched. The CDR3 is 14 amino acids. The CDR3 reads CASSSDRGVYEQYF. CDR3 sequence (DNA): TGTGCCAGCAGTTCGGACAGGGGAGTGTACGAGCAGTACTTC.

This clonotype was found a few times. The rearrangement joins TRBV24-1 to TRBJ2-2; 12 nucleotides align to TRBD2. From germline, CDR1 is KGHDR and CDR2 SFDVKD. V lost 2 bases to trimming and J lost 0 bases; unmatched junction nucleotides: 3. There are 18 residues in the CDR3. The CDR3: CATSDYASGGANTGELFF. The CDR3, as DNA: TGTGCCACCAGTGATTACGCTAGCGGGGGGGCGAACACCGGGGAGCTGTTTTTT.